A single sample is the source of the 15 T cell receptor beta chains below, sequenced in a study of blood T cell repertoires in COVID-19. Clones were read by immunoSEQ multiplex PCR, and TCRdb kept only the in-frame ones, dropping some. The sample has approximately 74,000 clones, roughly nine tenths seen once. Sequencing used peripheral blood. Receptors originate from an older woman with acute or convalescent COVID-19.

This clone came up a few times. This rearrangement joins TRBV3-1 (or the pseudogene TRBV3-2) to TRBJ1-5; the D is unclear. CDR1 and CDR2 (germline): LGHDT, YNNKEL (reference sequence). With 2 bases removed from V and 1 base from J, the gap between germline ends came to 3 bases. This CDR3 has 13 residues. CDR3 in amino acids: CASSQSSNQPQHF. The CDR3 bases are TGTGCCAGCAGCCAATCAAGCAATCAGCCCCAGCATTTT.

V usage is TRBV7-8 and J usage is TRBJ1-3; 8 bases fit TRBD1. Per the germline V gene, CDR1 is SGHVS and CDR2 is FQNEAQ. The CDR3 covers 17 residues. J lost 4 bases, V lost 0 bases, and 8 bases had no gene match. Written as DNA, the CDR3 is TGTGCCAGCAGCTTAGCGGGGCAGGGGGCAAGAGGAAACACCATATATTTT. Translating it yields CASSLAGQGARGNTIYF.

This chain joins TRBV18 and TRBJ2-7, with a possible D match to TRBD2 (5 bases). Trimming pared 3 bases from V and 3 bases from J, leaving 9 bases between. Germline V gene lookup returns CDR1 KGHSH and CDR2 LQKENI. The CDR3 runs to 13 residues. CDR3 coding DNA: TGTGCCAGCTCACCGGGCGGACTCTACGAGCAGTACTTC. It yields the protein CASSPGGLYEQYF.

The chain has TRBV11-2 and TRBJ2-7; maybe TRBD1 (6 bases). V gave up 5 bases and J gave up 0 bases, with 14 bases separating them. This CDR3 spans 15 amino acids. Per the germline V gene, CDR1 is SGHAT and CDR2 is FQNNGV. The CDR3 is CASSRPGHGSYEQYF. The CDR3 DNA follows: TGTGCCAGCAGCCGACCGGGACACGGCTCCTACGAGCAGTACTTC.

The V call is TRBV25-1, the J call TRBJ2-2, with unresolved D. The germline gives CDR1 MGHDK, CDR2 SYGVNS. The CDR3 extends over 13 amino acids. V dropped 4 bases and J dropped 1 base, with 4 bases sitting between them. The CDR3 region has the DNA TGTGCCAGCAGTGGGAGGAACACCGGGGAGCTGTTTTTT. It encodes CASSGRNTGELFF. Full variable domain (outside the CDR3, taken from reference TRBV25-1 and TRBJ2-2): EADIYQTPRYLVIGTGKKITLECSQTMGHDKMYWYQQDPGMELHLIHYSYGVNSTEKGDLSSESTVSRIRTEHFPLTLESARPSHTSQYLCASSGRNTGELFFGEGSRLTVL.

The chain employs TRBV3-1 (or the pseudogene TRBV3-2) and TRBJ2-7, with a tentative D call TRBD1 (6 bases). In germline, CDR1 is LGHDT, CDR2 YNNKEL (reference sequence). CDR3 size: 14 residues. V was clipped by 6 bases and J by 2 bases, with 14 bases between them. CDR3 sequence reads: CASSQGTHTYEQYF. The CDR3 DNA reads TGTGCCAGCAGTCAGGGGACCCACACCTACGAGCAGTACTTC.

The chain has TRBV29-1 and TRBJ1-5, with D possibly being TRBD1 (5 bases). There are 13 residues in the CDR3. CDR1 is SQVTM, CDR2 ANQGSEA, per germline. V lost 4 bases to trimming and J lost 7 bases, with 14 bases between them. Here the CDR3 DNA reads TGCAGCGTTGGAAACCAACAGGACCAGCCCCAGCATTTT. Its translation is CSVGNQQDQPQHF.

This clone has only one observation. V gene TRBV28 combines with J gene TRBJ2-3, with TRBD1 matching over 9 bases. The trim removed 8 bases at V and 4 bases at J, leaving 10 bases unmatched. The germline V gene encodes CDR1 MDHEN and CDR2 SYDVKM. This CDR3 contains 15 residues. As DNA, the CDR3 is TGTGCCAGCCAACCTCCGGGACAGGGCGCAGATACGCAGTATTTT. Amino acids: CASQPPGQGADTQYF.

The V call is TRBV19, the J call TRBJ1-2; D is unresolved. This CDR3 spans 14 amino acids. CDR1 LNHDA and CDR2 SQIVND come from the germline V gene (reference sequence). V shed 10 bases and J shed 4 bases, with 19 bases lying between them. For the CDR3, the DNA is TGTGCCACTTACCTTAGTGGTAGCGGCTATGGCTACACCTTC. Amino acid sequence: CATYLSGSGYGYTF. The variable domain in full, completed from reference TRBV19 and TRBJ1-2, reads DGGITQSPKYLFRKEGQNVTLSCEQNLNHDAMYWYRQDPGQGLRLIYYSQIVNDFQKGDIAEGYSVSREKKESFPLTVTSAQKNPTAFYLCATYLSGSGYGYTFGSGTRLTVV.

The V and J genes are TRBV18 and TRBJ2-7, with D possibly being TRBD1 (6 bases). This CDR3 is 12 amino acids long. The V and J ends lost 5 bases and 3 bases respectively, with 8 bases between them. Looked up from germline, CDR1 is KGHSH and CDR2 is LQKENI. The DNA for the CDR3 is TGTGCCAGCTCAGGGGACATCTACGAGCAGTACTTC. Its translation: CASSGDIYEQYF.

V is TRBV9 and J is TRBJ1-5; D perhaps matches TRBD1 (6 bases). The CDR3 totals 15 residues. V was shortened by 4 bases and J by 2 bases, with 13 bases between the two germline ends. Germline lookup yields CDR1 SGDLS and CDR2 YYNGEE. The CDR3 nucleotides are TGTGCCAGCAGCCGGACTGGGGGCGGCAATCAGCCCCAGCATTTT. Its translation is CASSRTGGGNQPQHF.

This chain links TRBV25-1 with TRBJ2-7, with a weak D call TRBD1 (5 bases). The CDR3 loop spans 11 amino acids. Trimming stripped 6 bases from V and 3 bases from J, with 6 bases between. Germline-derived CDR1 and CDR2 are MGHDK and SYGVNS. In DNA form, the CDR3 reads TGTGCCAGCAGAGACAGCTACGAGCAGTACTTC. It is translated as CASRDSYEQYF.

The chain has TRBV9 and TRBJ1-1; D perhaps matches TRBD1 (5 bases). From germline, CDR1 is SGDLS and CDR2 YYNGEE. Deletions cut 0 bases from V and 0 bases from J, with 9 bases between. The CDR3 totals 15 residues. CDR3 residues: CASSVGGELNTEAFF. The CDR3, as DNA: TGTGCCAGCAGCGTAGGGGGGGAGCTGAACACTGAAGCTTTCTTT.

The V gene is TRBV13, the J gene TRBJ2-1; tentative D call: TRBD2 (7 bases). Germline V gives CDR1 PRHDT, CDR2 FYEKMQ (reference sequence). V gave up 0 bases and J gave up 8 bases, with 17 bases separating them. This CDR3 has 16 residues. CDR3 residues: CASSLGMAGAIDEQFF. In DNA, the CDR3 is TGTGCCAGCAGCTTAGGAATGGCGGGGGCTATTGATGAGCAGTTCTTC.

This clone was found once. The chain uses TRBV27 and TRBJ1-2, with D hard to call. CDR1 MNHEY and CDR2 SMNVEV come from the germline V gene (reference sequence). This CDR3 comprises 16 residues. V shed 0 bases and J shed 5 bases, with 16 bases lying between them. CDR3 DNA: TGTGCCAGCAGTTTATCGTCCGGGGAACTTGGGTATGGCTACACCTTC. The encoded protein is CASSLSSGELGYGYTF.